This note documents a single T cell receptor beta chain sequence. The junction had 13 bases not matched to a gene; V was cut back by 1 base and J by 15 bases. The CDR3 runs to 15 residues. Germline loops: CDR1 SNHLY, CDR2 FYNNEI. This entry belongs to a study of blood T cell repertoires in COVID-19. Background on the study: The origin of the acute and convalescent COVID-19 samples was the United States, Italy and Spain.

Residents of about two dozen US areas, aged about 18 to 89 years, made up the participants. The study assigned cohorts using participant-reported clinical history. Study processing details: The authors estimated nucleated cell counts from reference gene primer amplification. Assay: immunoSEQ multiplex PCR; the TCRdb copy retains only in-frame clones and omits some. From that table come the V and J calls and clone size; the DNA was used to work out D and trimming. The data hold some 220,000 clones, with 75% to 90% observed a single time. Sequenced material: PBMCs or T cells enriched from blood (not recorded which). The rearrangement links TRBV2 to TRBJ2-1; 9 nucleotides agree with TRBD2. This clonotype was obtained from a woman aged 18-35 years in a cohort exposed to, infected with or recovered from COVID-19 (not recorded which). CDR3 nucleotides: TGTGCCAGCAGTGAAGGGTTAGCGGGGGACACCCCGGCGTTCTTC. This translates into CASSEGLAGDTPAFF.